This T cell receptor (beta chain) was found in a study of shared T cell receptors in the human thymus. The trim removed 6 bases at V and 6 bases at J, leaving 8 bases unmatched. CDR1 is MDHEN, CDR2 SYDVKM, per germline. CDR3 size: 13 residues. This clone was seen only a few times. Sequencing used immunoSEQ multiplex PCR; TCRdb keeps in-frame clones, though not all of them. The sample has hundreds of thousands of clones, approximately 90% seen once; the top ten hold 0.0095% to 0.012%. These data are also associated with another study on human thymus T cells. This second study notes: Thymus pieces cut out during corrective heart surgery were the tissue that was used.

The sequence was obtained from a boy under two years old with a congenital heart defect. The chain joins TRBV28 to TRBJ2-7; 7 bases are shared with TRBD2. The sample taken for sequencing was thymocytes. The CDR3 nucleotides read TGTGCCAGCAGACGGCGGGAGAGTGGCGAGCAGTACTTC. Protein: CASRRRESGEQYF.